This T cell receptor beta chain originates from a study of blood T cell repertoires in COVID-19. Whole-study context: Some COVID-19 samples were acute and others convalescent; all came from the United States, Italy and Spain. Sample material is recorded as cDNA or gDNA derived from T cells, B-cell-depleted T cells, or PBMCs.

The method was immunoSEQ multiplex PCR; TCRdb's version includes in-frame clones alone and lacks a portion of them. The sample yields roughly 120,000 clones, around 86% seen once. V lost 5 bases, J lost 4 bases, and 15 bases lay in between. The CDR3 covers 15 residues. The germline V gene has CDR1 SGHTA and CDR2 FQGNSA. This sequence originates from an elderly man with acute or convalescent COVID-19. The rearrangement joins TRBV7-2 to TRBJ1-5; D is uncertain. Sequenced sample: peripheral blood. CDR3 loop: CASSPSGQVNQPQHF. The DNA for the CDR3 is TGTGCCAGCAGCCCCTCAGGTCAGGTTAATCAGCCCCAGCATTTT.